This is a list of T cell receptor beta chains from one sample in a study of blood T cell repertoires in COVID-19. Repertoires were generated with immunoSEQ multiplex PCR, while TCRdb's copy carries only in-frame clones and drops some. The repertoire holds roughly 160,000 clones, with 80% to 90% as singletons. The sample was peripheral blood. These receptors came from a man in his 60s with acute or convalescent COVID-19. CDR3s include the opening cysteine and the closing phenylalanine or tryptophan. The D gene is left open where the match is weak. Size values are once, few and many counts, or a class for expanded clones, and some rows have none.

TRBJ2-5	TRBV28	TRBD1	.	CASSSDRDGETQYF	TGTGCCAGCAGCTCAGACAGGGACGGGGAGACCCAGTACTTC
TRBJ1-3	TRBV18	.	few	CASSTGSGNTIYF	TGTGCCAGCTCAACAGGCTCTGGAAACACCATATATTTT
TRBJ1-3	TRBV2	.	.	CASWRGNTIYF	TGTGCCAGCTGGCGGGGAAACACCATATATTTT
TRBJ2-3	TRBV5-5	.	.	CASSLERGSTDTQYF	TGTGCCAGCAGCTTGGAGCGCGGGAGCACAGATACGCAGTATTTT
TRBJ1-6	TRBV11-2	.	few	CASSSYSTGVGNSPLHF	TGTGCCAGCAGCTCCTACTCTACAGGCGTCGGGAATTCACCCCTCCACTTT
TRBJ2-1	TRBV3-1/TRBV3-2	TRBD2	.	CASSQDLGASGRTQQFF	TGTGCCAGCAGCCAAGATCTTGGGGCTAGCGGGAGGACACAGCAGTTCTTC
TRBJ1-3	TRBV9	.	.	CASSLSRGNTIYF	TGTGCCAGCAGCCTCTCACGGGGAAACACCATATATTTT
TRBJ2-7	TRBV28	.	once	CASSLYAGSTYEQYF	TGTGCCAGCAGTTTATATGCAGGGTCCACCTACGAGCAGTACTTC
TRBJ2-5	TRBV11-2	.	.	CASSFEGGETQYF	TGTGCCAGCAGCTTTGAGGGTGGGGAGACCCAGTACTTC
TRBJ2-1	TRBV29-1	.	.	CSVEDWSGEDNEQFF	TGCAGCGTTGAAGACTGGTCGGGGGAGGACAATGAGCAGTTCTTC
TRBJ1-2	TRBV6-6	.	once	CASILGGGDENGYTF	TGTGCCAGCATCCTCGGTGGAGGGGATGAGAATGGCTACACCTTC
TRBJ2-1	TRBV19	.	.	CASGLGGTYNEQFF	TGTGCCAGTGGCCTCGGCGGCACATACAATGAGCAGTTCTTC
TRBJ1-2	TRBV2	TRBD1	.	CASGGQGAYGYTF	TGTGCCAGCGGAGGACAGGGGGCCTATGGCTACACCTTC
TRBJ2-3	TRBV7-3	.	few	CASRLQVVDTQYF	TGTGCCAGCAGGTTACAGGTGGTAGATACGCAGTATTTT
TRBJ2-1	TRBV28	.	.	CASVASATFSFVQFF	TGTGCCAGCGTTGCTAGCGCCACATTCTCTTTCGTGCAGTTCTTC
TRBJ2-1	TRBV5-4	.	.	CASSLAAGPNNEQFF	TGTGCCAGCAGCTTGGCCGCGGGACCCAACAATGAGCAGTTCTTC
TRBJ1-2	TRBV24-1	.	.	CATSDPTQGGYGYTF	TGTGCCACCAGTGATCCCACCCAGGGAGGGTATGGCTACACCTTC
TRBJ1-1	TRBV28	TRBD1	.	CASSSGQVPRSFF	TGTGCCAGCAGTTCCGGACAGGTCCCCCGGTCTTTCTTT
TRBJ1-1	TRBV6-5	.	.	CASSPPQGNPEAFF	TGTGCCAGCAGTCCCCCCCAGGGGAACCCTGAAGCTTTCTTT
TRBJ2-6	TRBV19	.	.	CASSIRGAGANVLTF	TGTGCCAGTAGTATAAGGGGCGCTGGGGCCAACGTCCTGACTTTC
TRBJ1-5	TRBV2	TRBD1	.	CASSERQGVGPQHF	TGTGCCAGCAGTGAAAGGCAGGGGGTAGGTCCCCAGCATTTT
TRBJ2-5	TRBV7-9	TRBD2	.	CASSLMLAAQETQYF	TGTGCCAGCAGCTTAATGCTAGCGGCCCAAGAGACCCAGTACTTC
TRBJ1-2	TRBV28	.	.	CASSSPGGAGNYGYTF	TGTGCCAGCAGTTCCCCCGGAGGGGCTGGAAACTATGGCTACACCTTC
TRBJ1-3	TRBV28	.	.	CASEAAGISGNTIYF	TGTGCCAGCGAGGCGGCGGGTATCTCTGGAAACACCATATATTTT
TRBJ2-3	TRBV18	.	.	CASSPPASTDTQYF	TGTGCCAGCTCACCCCCCGCGAGCACAGATACGCAGTATTTT
TRBJ1-5	TRBV30	.	.	CAWSGGLRGQPQHF	TGTGCCTGGAGTGGTGGTCTTCGGGGTCAGCCCCAGCATTTT
TRBJ1-5	TRBV6-5	TRBD1	.	CASRRGGGQPQHF	TGTGCCAGCAGGCGAGGGGGCGGACAGCCCCAGCATTTT
TRBJ2-3	TRBV10-2	.	once	CASSESPSLPDTQYF	TGCGCCAGCAGTGAGTCGCCTAGCCTGCCAGATACGCAGTATTTT
TRBJ1-2	TRBV2	.	.	CASRSRGYGYTF	TGTGCCAGCAGAAGTCGGGGTTATGGCTACACCTTC
TRBJ2-3	TRBV3-1/TRBV3-2	.	.	CASSQGAGGTDTQYF	TGTGCCAGCAGCCAGGGAGCGGGTGGCACAGATACGCAGTATTTT
TRBJ1-1	TRBV5-1	.	.	CASSLESGRGTEAFF	TGCGCCAGCAGCTTGGAGTCAGGGCGGGGCACTGAAGCTTTCTTT
TRBJ2-7	TRBV11-1	TRBD1	.	CASSSVQGASYEQYF	TGTGCCAGCAGCTCTGTTCAGGGGGCCTCTTACGAGCAGTACTTC
TRBJ2-5	TRBV14	.	few	CASSQAGLMYQETQYF	TGTGCCAGCAGCCAGGCGGGACTGATGTACCAAGAGACCCAGTACTTC
TRBJ2-5	TRBV7-6	.	few	CASSLIGRNGRRQTQYF	TGTGCCAGCAGCTTAATCGGTCGGAACGGAAGGAGACAGACCCAGTACTTC
TRBJ1-1	TRBV19	.	few	CASTTAVGAGETEAFF	TGTGCCAGTACCACTGCGGTCGGGGCAGGGGAGACTGAAGCTTTCTTT